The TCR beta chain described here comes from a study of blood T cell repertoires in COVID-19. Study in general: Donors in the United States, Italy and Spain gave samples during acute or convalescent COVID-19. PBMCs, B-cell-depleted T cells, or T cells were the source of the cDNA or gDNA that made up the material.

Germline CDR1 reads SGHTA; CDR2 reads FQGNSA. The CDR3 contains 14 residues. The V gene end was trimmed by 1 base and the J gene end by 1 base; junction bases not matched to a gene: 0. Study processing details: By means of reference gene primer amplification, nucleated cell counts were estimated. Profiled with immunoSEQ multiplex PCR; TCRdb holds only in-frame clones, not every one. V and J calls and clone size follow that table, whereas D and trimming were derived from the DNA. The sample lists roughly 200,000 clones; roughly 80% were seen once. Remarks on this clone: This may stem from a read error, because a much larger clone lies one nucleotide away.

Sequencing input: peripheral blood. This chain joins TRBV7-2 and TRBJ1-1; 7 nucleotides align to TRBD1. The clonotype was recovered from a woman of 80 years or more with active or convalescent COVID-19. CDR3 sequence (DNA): TGTGCCAGCAGCTTAGGGACAGGGAACACTGAAGCTTTCTTT. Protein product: CASSLGTGNTEAFF.